Listed below are T cell receptor beta chains from one sample, sequenced in a study of T cell changes during pregnancy in multiple sclerosis. The repertoire was sequenced with immunoSEQ multiplex PCR; TCRdb's copy has only in-frame clones and lacks some. Found here are 55,000 to 75,000 clones, under 95% of them singletons; the top ten hold approximately 1.5%. The sample was peripheral blood, taken in the third trimester of pregnancy. Every receptor here comes from a female donor in good health, enrolled as a control in a pregnancy study. Each CDR3 is given with its conserved first and last residue. The D gene is left open where the match is weak. Size tells how often a clone was seen (once, few, many) or the class of an expanded clone, and some rows leave it out.

once	TRBV7-2	TRBD1	TRBJ2-7	CASSRPPPNTGTASYEQYF	TGTGCCAGCAGCCGACCCCCCCCAAACACCGGGACAGCCTCCTACGAGCAGTACTTC
once	TRBV10-3	TRBD1	TRBJ2-7	CAISEGLGQGADEQYF	TGTGCCATCAGTGAAGGGCTCGGACAGGGGGCGGACGAGCAGTACTTC
once	TRBV19	-	TRBJ2-7	CASGPGGSYEQYF	TGTGCCAGTGGCCCAGGGGGGTCCTACGAGCAGTACTTC
-	TRBV10-2	TRBD2	TRBJ2-1	CASGELAGGYNEQFF	TGCGCCAGCGGAGAACTAGCGGGGGGTTACAATGAGCAGTTCTTC
-	TRBV7-8	-	TRBJ1-6	CASSLQGNNSPLHF	TGTGCCAGCAGCCTACAGGGAAATAATTCACCCCTCCACTTT
-	TRBV2	-	TRBJ1-5	CASRAGLSNQPQHF	TGTGCCAGCAGGGCCGGACTTAGCAATCAGCCCCAGCATTTT
-	TRBV6-5	TRBD1	TRBJ1-6	CASSSGGRDRHPLHF	TGTGCCAGCAGTAGTGGGGGGCGGGACAGACATCCCCTCCACTTT
-	TRBV7-7	TRBD1	TRBJ1-4	CASSLSTGYNEKLFF	TGTGCTAGCAGCCTTTCGACAGGGTATAATGAAAAACTGTTTTTT
once	TRBV4-2	TRBD2	TRBJ2-1	CASSHPKSPGGGYNEQFF	TGTGCCAGCAGCCACCCCAAGTCCCCCGGGGGGGGCTACAATGAGCAGTTCTTC
-	TRBV7-2	-	TRBJ1-2	CASSLEYRGGYTF	TGTGCCAGCAGCTTAGAGTACCGGGGAGGCTACACCTTC
once	TRBV5-6	-	TRBJ2-5	CASSLRRDQETQYF	TGTGCCAGCAGCTTGAGGCGGGACCAAGAGACCCAGTACTTC
-	TRBV29-1	TRBD2	TRBJ2-7	CSVTTSGGSYEQYF	TGCAGCGTTACGACTAGCGGGGGTTCCTACGAGCAGTACTTC
-	TRBV4-3	TRBD1	TRBJ1-1	CASSQGTGGAYYEEAFF	TGCGCCAGCAGCCAAGGGACAGGGGGCGCGTACTATGAGGAGGCTTTCTTT
-	TRBV7-2	-	TRBJ2-7	CASSLVKAATEQYF	TGTGCCAGCAGCTTAGTAAAAGCGGCTACCGAGCAGTACTTC
-	TRBV29-1	-	TRBJ1-3	CSVKGAAAGNTIYF	TGCAGCGTAAAAGGAGCAGCCGCGGGAAACACCATATATTTT
-	TRBV5-6	-	TRBJ1-1	CASSFQRPNTEAFF	TGTGCCAGCAGCTTCCAGCGGCCGAACACTGAAGCTTTCTTT
-	TRBV7-9	-	TRBJ1-2	CASSLLGANYGYTF	TGTGCCAGCAGCTTATTGGGCGCTAACTATGGCTACACCTTC
-	TRBV6-5	TRBD2	TRBJ2-7	CASSPTIAGGHEQYF	TGTGCCAGCAGTCCCACGATAGCGGGGGGCCACGAACAGTACTTC
-	TRBV4-2	TRBD1	TRBJ1-4	CASSQAASNRGLNEKLFF	TGTGCCAGCAGCCAGGCCGCCTCTAACAGGGGGCTTAATGAAAAACTGTTTTTT
few	TRBV6-5	TRBD1	TRBJ1-2	CASSPDRAGYTF	TGTGCCAGCAGTCCGGACAGGGCGGGCTACACCTTC
-	TRBV11-1	TRBD1	TRBJ1-1	CASSPGGSKTEAFF	TGTGCCAGCAGCCCAGGGGGGTCGAAGACTGAAGCTTTCTTT
-	TRBV11-1	-	TRBJ1-1	CASSLVAGYDAFF	TGTGCCAGCAGCTTAGTGGCAGGTTACGACGCTTTCTTT
-	TRBV4-3	-	TRBJ2-7	CASSLRSGGYEQYF	TGCGCCAGCAGCCTAAGGTCAGGAGGCTACGAGCAGTACTTC
-	TRBV6-5	TRBD2	TRBJ2-7	CASSYPSGASYEQYF	TGTGCCAGCAGTTACCCTAGCGGGGCCTCCTACGAGCAGTACTTC
-	TRBV27	TRBD1	TRBJ2-7	CASSTGTGQYEQYF	TGTGCCAGCAGTACCGGGACAGGGCAGTACGAGCAGTACTTC
medium-sized	TRBV4-3	TRBD1	TRBJ1-1	CASSQQTGAGTEAFF	TGCGCCAGCAGCCAACAGACAGGGGCCGGCACTGAAGCTTTCTTT
once	TRBV6-1	-	TRBJ1-2	CATQDRRLLNYGYTF	TGTGCCACCCAGGACAGAAGACTCCTTAACTATGGCTACACCTTC
-	TRBV5-1	-	TRBJ1-6	CASSLSVQGNNSPLHF	TGCGCCAGCAGCTTGTCCGTACAGGGAAATAATTCACCCCTCCACTTT
-	TRBV5-1	-	TRBJ1-1	CASSLGQSNTEAFF	TGCGCCAGCAGCTTGGGCCAGTCGAACACTGAAGCTTTCTTT
-	TRBV18	TRBD2	TRBJ2-3	CASSLTGLDTDTQYF	TGTGCCAGCTCCCTCACGGGACTAGACACAGATACGCAGTATTTT
-	TRBV7-2	-	TRBJ2-5	CASSLAQAQQVAQYF	TGTGCCAGCAGCTTAGCGCAGGCCCAACAGGTGGCCCAGTACTTC
-	TRBV19	-	TRBJ2-7	CASSTKTVEEQYF	TGTGCCAGTAGTACCAAGACAGTCGAAGAGCAGTACTTC
once	TRBV4-1	-	TRBJ2-2	CASSQDRNKGQSNTGELFF	TGCGCCAGCAGCCAAGACAGGAATAAGGGACAATCGAACACCGGGGAGCTGTTTTTT
-	TRBV19	TRBD1	TRBJ1-1	CASSPLQGVFTEAFF	TGTGCCAGTAGTCCCCTACAGGGGGTATTCACTGAAGCTTTCTTT
-	TRBV2	TRBD1	TRBJ1-2	CASSSIDRGRDYGYTF	TGTGCCAGCAGTTCCATCGACAGGGGGCGCGACTATGGCTACACCTTC
-	TRBV7-2	-	TRBJ2-1	CASRGLSSYNEQFF	TGTGCCAGCAGGGGACTGAGCTCCTACAATGAGCAGTTCTTC
-	TRBV5-5	-	TRBJ1-1	CASSWERWHTEAFF	TGTGCCAGCAGCTGGGAGAGGTGGCACACTGAAGCTTTCTTT
-	TRBV11-3	TRBD2	TRBJ2-1	CASSSHLGLDYNEQFF	TGTGCCAGCAGCTCCCACCTGGGACTAGACTACAATGAGCAGTTCTTC
-	TRBV7-9	TRBD1	TRBJ2-1	CASSIRDRNNEQFF	TGTGCCAGCAGCATCCGGGACAGAAACAATGAGCAGTTCTTC
-	TRBV28	-	TRBJ2-7	CASSLWGEASYEQYF	TGTGCCAGCAGTTTATGGGGGGAGGCCTCCTACGAGCAGTACTTC
-	TRBV5-1	TRBD2	TRBJ2-4	CASSWTSGGAKNIQYF	TGCGCCAGCAGCTGGACTAGCGGGGGGGCCAAAAACATTCAGTACTTC
-	TRBV28	TRBD1	TRBJ1-4	CASSSTGTGREKLFF	TGTGCCAGCAGTAGTACCGGGACAGGGCGTGAAAAACTGTTTTTT